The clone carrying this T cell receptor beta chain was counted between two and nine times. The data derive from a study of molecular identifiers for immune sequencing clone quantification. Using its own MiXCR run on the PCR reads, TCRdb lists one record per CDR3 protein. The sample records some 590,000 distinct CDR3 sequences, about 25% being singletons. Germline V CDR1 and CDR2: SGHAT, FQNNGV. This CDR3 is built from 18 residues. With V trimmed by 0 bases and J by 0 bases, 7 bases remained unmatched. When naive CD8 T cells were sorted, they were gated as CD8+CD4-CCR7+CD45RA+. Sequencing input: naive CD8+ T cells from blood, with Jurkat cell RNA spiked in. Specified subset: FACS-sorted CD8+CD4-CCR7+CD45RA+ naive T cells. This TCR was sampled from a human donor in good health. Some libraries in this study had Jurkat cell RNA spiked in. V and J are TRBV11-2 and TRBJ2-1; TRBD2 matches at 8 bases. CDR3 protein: CASSLDSSAGGSYNEQFF. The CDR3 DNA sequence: TGTGCCAGCAGCTTAGATTCCAGTGCGGGGGGCTCCTACAATGAGCAGTTCTTC.